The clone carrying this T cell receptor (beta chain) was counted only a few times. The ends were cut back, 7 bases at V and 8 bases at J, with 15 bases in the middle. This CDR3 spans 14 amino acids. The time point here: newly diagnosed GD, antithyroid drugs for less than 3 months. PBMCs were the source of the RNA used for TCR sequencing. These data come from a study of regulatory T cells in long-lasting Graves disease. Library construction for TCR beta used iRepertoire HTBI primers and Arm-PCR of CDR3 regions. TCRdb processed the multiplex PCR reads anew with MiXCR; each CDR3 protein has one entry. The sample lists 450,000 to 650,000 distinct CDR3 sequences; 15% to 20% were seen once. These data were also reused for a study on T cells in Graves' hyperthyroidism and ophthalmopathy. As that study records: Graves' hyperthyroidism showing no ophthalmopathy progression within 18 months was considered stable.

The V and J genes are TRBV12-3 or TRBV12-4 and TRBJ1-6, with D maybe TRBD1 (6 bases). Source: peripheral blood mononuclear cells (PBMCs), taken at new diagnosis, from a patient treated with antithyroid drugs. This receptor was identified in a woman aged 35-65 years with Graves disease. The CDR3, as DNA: TGTGCCAGCAAAAGTCACAGGGTTTATTCACCCCTCCACTTT. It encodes CASKSHRVYSPLHF.